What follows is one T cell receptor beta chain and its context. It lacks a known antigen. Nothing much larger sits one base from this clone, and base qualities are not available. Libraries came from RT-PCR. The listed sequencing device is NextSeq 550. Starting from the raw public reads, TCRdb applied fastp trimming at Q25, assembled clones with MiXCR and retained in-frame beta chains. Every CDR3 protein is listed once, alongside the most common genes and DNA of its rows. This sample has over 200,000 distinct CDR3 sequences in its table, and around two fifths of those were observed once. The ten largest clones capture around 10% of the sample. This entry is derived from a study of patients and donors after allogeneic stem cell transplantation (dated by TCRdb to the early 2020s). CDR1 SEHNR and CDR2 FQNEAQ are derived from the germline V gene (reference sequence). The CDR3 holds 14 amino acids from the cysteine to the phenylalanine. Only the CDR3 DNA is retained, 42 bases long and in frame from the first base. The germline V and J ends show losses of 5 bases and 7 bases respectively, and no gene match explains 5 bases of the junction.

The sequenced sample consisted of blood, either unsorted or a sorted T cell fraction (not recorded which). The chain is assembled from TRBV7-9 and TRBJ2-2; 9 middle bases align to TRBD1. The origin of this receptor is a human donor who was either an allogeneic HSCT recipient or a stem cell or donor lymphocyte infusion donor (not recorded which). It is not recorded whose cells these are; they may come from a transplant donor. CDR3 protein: CASSLQGAGGELFF. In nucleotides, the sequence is TGTGCCAGCAGCCTACAGGGGGCAGGCGGGGAGCTGTTTTTT.